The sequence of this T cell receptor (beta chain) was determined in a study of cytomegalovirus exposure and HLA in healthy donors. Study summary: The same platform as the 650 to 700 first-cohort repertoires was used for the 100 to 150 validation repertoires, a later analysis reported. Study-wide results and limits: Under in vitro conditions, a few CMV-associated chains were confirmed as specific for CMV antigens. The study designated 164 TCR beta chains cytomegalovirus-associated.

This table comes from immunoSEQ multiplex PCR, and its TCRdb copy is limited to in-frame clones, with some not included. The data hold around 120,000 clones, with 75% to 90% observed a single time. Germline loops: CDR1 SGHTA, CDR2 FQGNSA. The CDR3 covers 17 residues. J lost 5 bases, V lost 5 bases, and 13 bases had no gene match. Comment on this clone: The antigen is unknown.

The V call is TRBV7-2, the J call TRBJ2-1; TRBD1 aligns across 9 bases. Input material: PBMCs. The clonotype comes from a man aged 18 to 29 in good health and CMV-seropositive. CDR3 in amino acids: CASSTRYDRGGHNEQFF. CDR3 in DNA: TGTGCCAGCAGCACCCGTTACGACAGGGGGGGACACAATGAGCAGTTCTTC. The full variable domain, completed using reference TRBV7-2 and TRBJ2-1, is GAGVSQSPSNKVTEKGKDVELRCDPISGHTALYWYRQSLGQGLEFLIYFQGNSAPDKSGLPSDRFSAERTGGSVSTLTIQRTQQEDSAVYLCASSTRYDRGGHNEQFFGPGTRLTVL.